This T cell receptor (beta chain) emerged from a study of siplizumab effects on memory and regulatory T cells. Notes on the study in general: Poor capture below about 10^-5 frequency left most alloreactive clones unmapped to unstimulated subsets. Proliferating clones, CD4+ or CD8+, lacked an assignable naive or memory phenotype in roughly 80-96% of cases. Memory cells seemed less diverse than naive T cells, which also seemed major contributors to the alloresponse.

This table comes from immunoSEQ multiplex PCR, and its TCRdb copy is limited to in-frame clones, with some not included. Among 98,000 or so clones, about 93% were seen once, and the ten largest hold approximately 0.6%. In regard to this clone: What it recognizes is unknown.

The sequence was obtained from a human donor in good health. The sequencing sample was made of Tregs sorted from blood.

The CDR3 nucleotides are TGTGCCAGCAGCGTAGAGGACAGGGATTTGCGTGGCTACACCTTC. It yields the protein CASSVEDRDLRGYTF. The chain recombines TRBV9 with TRBJ1-2, with 8 bases that match TRBD1. Per germline, CDR1 SGDLS and CDR2 YYNGEE. CDR3 size: 15 residues. After removal of 0 bases from V and 7 bases from J, the junction contained 8 bases not matched to a gene. Filled out from reference TRBV9 and TRBJ1-2, the complete variable domain reads DSGVTQTPKHLITATGQRVTLRCSPRSGDLSVYWYQQSLDQGLQFLIQYYNGEERAKGNILERFSAQQFPDLHSELNLSSLELGDSALYFCASSVEDRDLRGYTFGSGTRLTVV.